This T cell receptor beta chain comes out of a study of CD8 T cells in ankylosing spondylitis. As for this clonotype: Its matching antigen is unknown.

Each TCR beta library was made by quantitative 5'-RACE that incorporated molecular barcodes. Each CDR3 protein gets one entry after TCRdb re-called the 5' RACE reads with MiXCR. The sample yields 350,000 to 450,000 distinct CDR3 sequences, approximately 26% seen once. Study outcomes and limitations: Several highly homologous variants made up a TCR beta motif that seemed to typify ankylosing spondylitis blood.

V lost 4 bases, J lost 1 base, and 12 bases lay in between. This CDR3 comprises 15 residues. Looked up from germline, CDR1 is ENHRY and CDR2 is SYGVKD. This chain uses TRBV10-3 with TRBJ2-3; possible D gene TRBD2, 5 bases. The material sequenced was blood, either unsorted or a sorted T cell fraction (not recorded which). The clonotype was recovered from a male donor with ankylosing spondylitis. The CDR3 sequence: CAISVGDSGTDTQYF. The CDR3 DNA is TGTGCCATCAGTGTGGGTGATAGCGGCACAGATACGCAGTATTTT.